The sequence of this TCR beta chain was determined in a study of human T cells and chemical hapten exposure (dated by TCRdb to the early 2020s). Study-wide context: The libraries were sequenced as a pool, and the TCR yield per sample differed mostly because of small variations in library volumes within the pool. For every blood RNA sample, sequencing covered both the TCR alpha and TCR beta chains. The study tracked peripheral blood TCR repertoire changes in vivo during primary and secondary sensitization to the hapten diphenylcyclopropenone (DPC) in alopecia patients. Paper-wide results and their limitations: Repeated subsampling changed both the strength of the expansion versus patch-test correlation and the threshold at which the correlation became significant. The number of TCRs above 1 in 1000 frequency did not change with DPC sensitization; there was no evidence of global repertoire structure alterations.

Remarks on this clonotype: No cognate antigen has been identified for it. Per-base quality was not reported, and no clone a single base away is much larger than it.

Library preparation used 5' RACE. The run used an Illumina MiSeq. During library preparation, unique molecular identifiers were attached to individual cDNA molecules so that TCRs could be counted quantitatively and reproducibly. Per the source publication's procedure: The median number of TCRs per sample was 90,000 to 100,000, ranging from roughly 20,000 to 700,000. The Decombinator software suite was used to annotate V, J and CDR3 in the TCR reads. To make PS versus PT1 abundance plots, every sample was subsampled to the same number of TCRs (28,000). TCRs were defined as expanded if absent before sensitization and observed at least eight times at the 2-week time point. In TCRdb, the public reads were trimmed at Q25 with fastp and aligned with MiXCR, with productive beta chains retained. One record per CDR3 amino acid sequence lists the most common genes and DNA. TCRdb, not the authors, supplied the V and J calls. The sample has 110,000 or so distinct CDR3 sequences on record, roughly a fifth of them singletons. The top ten clones comprise around 3% of the sample.

Total RNA was extracted from unfractionated whole blood that had been collected in Tempus Blood RNA tubes. A handful of healthy volunteers acted as controls for TCR sequencing and had blood drawn at day 0, 2 weeks and 6 weeks. This receptor was identified in a human donor in good health.

In nucleotides, the sequence is TGTGCCAGCAGCTTAACCCTTGACAGACCTCAAGAGACCCAGTACTTC. Translated, this is CASSLTLDRPQETQYF. Rearrangement joined TRBV11-2 to TRBJ2-5; tentative D gene TRBD1, with 5 bases matching. The cysteine opens and the phenylalanine closes a CDR3 of 16 amino acids. Of the read, only the CDR3 DNA is kept; its 48 bases are in frame from base 1. The germline V gene gives CDR1 as SGHAT and CDR2 as FQNNGV. V gives up 2 bases and J gives up 2 bases, and the segment between their germline ends measures 15 bases.